The rows below give T cell receptor beta chains drawn from one sample of a study of T cell repertoires in cytomegalovirus infection. TCRdb processed the reads anew with MiXCR; each CDR3 protein has one entry. The sample gives 150,000 to 200,000 distinct CDR3 sequences, more than 9% of which show up once; roughly 5.1% is in the top ten. The sequenced material came from PBMCs. The receptors derive from a human donor in good health (CMV status not recorded). Some clones in this sample may be carry-over from other donors' samples. Both conserved end residues are part of each CDR3. The order of the fields is CDR3 protein, clone size, V gene, J gene. A clone size is listed for some rows: how often the clone was seen (once, few, many), or a class if it is expanded.

CDR3 protein: CASSPTGGLYEQYF; clone size: many; V gene: TRBV7-9; J gene: TRBJ2-7
CDR3 protein: CASRKGASGGEETQYF; clone size: NA; V gene: TRBV7-9; J gene: TRBJ2-5
CDR3 protein: CASSEVSGSYETQYF; clone size: many; V gene: TRBV2; J gene: TRBJ2-5
CDR3 protein: CASSLKVISPLHF; clone size: many; V gene: TRBV7-3; J gene: TRBJ1-6
CDR3 protein: CASSSPWADSNQPQHF; clone size: many; V gene: TRBV28; J gene: TRBJ1-5
CDR3 protein: CASSPDPKLPYEQYF; clone size: many; V gene: TRBV11-2; J gene: TRBJ2-7
CDR3 protein: CASSIGGISGNTIYF; clone size: few; V gene: TRBV19; J gene: TRBJ1-3
CDR3 protein: CASSQGGQGLYTF; clone size: NA; V gene: TRBV3-1; J gene: TRBJ1-2
CDR3 protein: CASSSRPGGNSPLHF; clone size: many; V gene: TRBV5-6; J gene: TRBJ1-6
CDR3 protein: CASIGTGTYEQYF; clone size: many; V gene: TRBV2; J gene: TRBJ2-7
CDR3 protein: CASTQGGRSFIATGELFF; clone size: NA; V gene: TRBV12-3/TRBV12-4; J gene: TRBJ2-2
CDR3 protein: CASGQGPASEQYF; clone size: many; V gene: TRBV7-6; J gene: TRBJ2-7
CDR3 protein: CASSDGLAGAYEQYF; clone size: many; V gene: TRBV6-2/TRBV6-3; J gene: TRBJ2-7
CDR3 protein: CSAKGLAGVEYEQYF; clone size: few; V gene: TRBV20-1; J gene: TRBJ2-7
CDR3 protein: CASSLSQTGVAQETQYF; clone size: NA; V gene: TRBV27; J gene: TRBJ2-5
CDR3 protein: CASSPLSGSPYNEQFF; clone size: NA; V gene: TRBV28; J gene: TRBJ2-1
CDR3 protein: CASSRTRGDEQFF; clone size: many; V gene: TRBV7-2; J gene: TRBJ2-1
CDR3 protein: CASTYSRAPSGNTIYF; clone size: NA; V gene: TRBV12-3/TRBV12-4; J gene: TRBJ1-3
CDR3 protein: CASSLGDRGLLFEAFF; clone size: many; V gene: TRBV7-2; J gene: TRBJ1-1
CDR3 protein: CSARAVMRAETGNTIYF; clone size: NA; V gene: TRBV20-1; J gene: TRBJ1-3
CDR3 protein: CASSRLWTSGRTDNEQFF; clone size: many; V gene: TRBV28; J gene: TRBJ2-1
CDR3 protein: CASSGGLADTQYF; clone size: NA; V gene: TRBV19; J gene: TRBJ2-3
CDR3 protein: CASSFRGADTQYF; clone size: many; V gene: TRBV7-2; J gene: TRBJ2-3
CDR3 protein: CASSLAGHAYEQYF; clone size: many; V gene: TRBV12-3/TRBV12-4; J gene: TRBJ2-7
CDR3 protein: CASSLDRGRITGELFF; clone size: many; V gene: TRBV6-2/TRBV6-3; J gene: TRBJ2-2
CDR3 protein: CASSAQGLAGGETQYF; clone size: many; V gene: TRBV11-2; J gene: TRBJ2-5
CDR3 protein: CASSLKPRTSGGEQFF; clone size: few; V gene: TRBV7-6; J gene: TRBJ2-1
CDR3 protein: CASSPTGTVRTSEAFF; clone size: many; V gene: TRBV7-2; J gene: TRBJ1-1
CDR3 protein: CASSYVASANYEQYF; clone size: NA; V gene: TRBV5-5; J gene: TRBJ2-7
CDR3 protein: CASRGGNTEAFF; clone size: many; V gene: TRBV30; J gene: TRBJ1-1
CDR3 protein: CASSPDALDRGLGGYTF; clone size: many; V gene: TRBV6-1; J gene: TRBJ1-2
CDR3 protein: CASSIDRGRRETQYF; clone size: NA; V gene: TRBV19; J gene: TRBJ2-5
CDR3 protein: CASSRGQNNNEQFF; clone size: many; V gene: TRBV12-3/TRBV12-4; J gene: TRBJ2-1
CDR3 protein: CASSPPPPGLLYGYTF; clone size: NA; V gene: TRBV18; J gene: TRBJ1-2
CDR3 protein: CASRGLAGEAYNEQFF; clone size: many; V gene: TRBV7-8; J gene: TRBJ2-1
CDR3 protein: CASSWDRQNQPQHF; clone size: many; V gene: TRBV11-2; J gene: TRBJ1-5
CDR3 protein: CASSLGVYNEQFF; clone size: few; V gene: TRBV27; J gene: TRBJ2-1
CDR3 protein: CASSAGQGPYEQYF; clone size: NA; V gene: TRBV2; J gene: TRBJ2-7
CDR3 protein: CASSIRTGSSSGANVLTF; clone size: many; V gene: TRBV28; J gene: TRBJ2-6
CDR3 protein: CASSSATGGNQPQHF; clone size: NA; V gene: TRBV7-6; J gene: TRBJ1-5
CDR3 protein: CASSALQGSGEKLFF; clone size: few; V gene: TRBV7-3; J gene: TRBJ1-4
CDR3 protein: CSASSLAGGGGGEQYF; clone size: many; V gene: TRBV20-1; J gene: TRBJ2-7
CDR3 protein: CASSLVGSSSYNEQFF; clone size: many; V gene: TRBV7-2; J gene: TRBJ2-1
CDR3 protein: CASTLGQGAYGYTF; clone size: NA; V gene: TRBV6-6; J gene: TRBJ1-2
CDR3 protein: CASSFNTGVGNEQFF; clone size: many; V gene: TRBV7-8; J gene: TRBJ2-1
CDR3 protein: CASSFSRTGTYEQYF; clone size: many; V gene: TRBV7-8; J gene: TRBJ2-7
CDR3 protein: CASSLVQGNTEAFF; clone size: many; V gene: TRBV28; J gene: TRBJ1-1
CDR3 protein: CASTFYGSEGEKLFF; clone size: few; V gene: TRBV5-5; J gene: TRBJ1-4
CDR3 protein: CASRGGQGPYEQYF; clone size: many; V gene: TRBV12-3/TRBV12-4; J gene: TRBJ2-7
CDR3 protein: CASSTSGGKYEQYF; clone size: many; V gene: TRBV7-2; J gene: TRBJ2-7
CDR3 protein: CASSQGGRAHQPQHF; clone size: many; V gene: TRBV6-2/TRBV6-3; J gene: TRBJ1-5
CDR3 protein: CAVRDRMLANYGYTF; clone size: NA; V gene: TRBV5-4; J gene: TRBJ1-2
CDR3 protein: CASSSERNGYTF; clone size: many; V gene: TRBV7-2; J gene: TRBJ1-2
CDR3 protein: CASSTTMKTGLNEQFF; clone size: many; V gene: TRBV28; J gene: TRBJ2-1
CDR3 protein: CASSGQGLANTEAFF; clone size: many; V gene: TRBV6-1; J gene: TRBJ1-1
CDR3 protein: CATSDFAGGGQGIRPQHF; clone size: many; V gene: TRBV24-1; J gene: TRBJ1-5
CDR3 protein: CASSPTRKNTQYF; clone size: many; V gene: TRBV12-3/TRBV12-4; J gene: TRBJ2-3
CDR3 protein: CASSLNRGGAQETQYF; clone size: many; V gene: TRBV7-2; J gene: TRBJ2-5
CDR3 protein: CASSSTGGQTGGYTF; clone size: NA; V gene: TRBV28; J gene: TRBJ1-2